This TCR beta chain came from a study of T cell responses to AZD1222 COVID-19 vaccine. With regard to this clone: Antigen unknown.

Sequencing was performed with immunoSEQ multiplex PCR; in TCRdb, only in-frame clones are kept and a portion is missing. This table holds about 140,000 clones, about 93% found once. Points from the study as a whole: Possibly, clonal diversity was underestimated; donors were largely white British and included more females. As reported, nearly half of all spike-specific TCRs target variant regions that are unmutated.

Between the trimmed V and J ends, which lost 5 bases and 4 bases, there was a span of 10 bases. CDR1 is LNHDA, CDR2 SQIVND, per germline (reference sequence). The CDR3 runs to 13 residues. This sample comprised peripheral blood, obtained 28 days after the second AZD1222 dose. The source of this sequence is an adult who received the AZD1222 COVID-19 vaccine. The chain recombines TRBV19 with TRBJ2-3; no clear D gene. The CDR3 region has the DNA TGTGCCAGTAGTCTTGTGTATTCAGATACGCAGTATTTT. This encodes CASSLVYSDTQYF. Looking up the rest from reference TRBV19 and TRBJ2-3 gives the full variable domain: DGGITQSPKYLFRKEGQNVTLSCEQNLNHDAMYWYRQDPGQGLRLIYYSQIVNDFQKGDIAEGYSVSREKKESFPLTVTSAQKNPTAFYLCASSLVYSDTQYFGPGTRLTVL.